This T cell receptor beta chain emerged from a study of shared clonotypes between healthy human individuals. Study at large: Every donor yielded three CD4 naive, three CD4 memory, two CD8 naive and one CD8 memory plate. Study outcomes and limitations: Clonotype sharing among donors, it was expected, would be affected by sequencing depth.

Template for every sorted-subset replicate PCR totaled approximately 0.2 ug DNA, roughly 30,000 T cell genomes. The protocol was immunoSEQ multiplex PCR, while the TCRdb copy is restricted to in-frame clones and leaves out a portion. This table has under 150,000 clones, 65% to 75% appearing once. As concerns this clone: Its target is unknown.

Germline V gives CDR1 MDHEN, CDR2 SYDVKM. V lost 1 base and J lost 3; bases outside the gene matches: 10. The CDR3 spans 17 residues. Sequencing input: memory CD8+ T cells sorted from blood. Subset noted: CD45RO+ cells pooled with CCR7-negative TemRA cells. V is TRBV28 and J is TRBJ2-5; 8 positions match TRBD1. The TCR sequence derives from a young woman in good health. CDR3 DNA: TGTGCCAGCAGTTTATCCCGCTCGGGACAGGCGGAAGAGACCCAGTACTTC. This sequence encodes CASSLSRSGQAEETQYF.